Given below is one T cell receptor beta chain in context. This entry belongs to a study of cytomegalovirus exposure and HLA in healthy donors. The data were produced by immunoSEQ multiplex PCR, yet TCRdb's version contains in-frame clones alone and is incomplete. Among around 120,000 clones listed, around 89% were seen once. V gave up 0 bases and J gave up 0 bases, with 6 bases separating them. CDR1 LGHNA and CDR2 YSLEER come from the germline V gene. The CDR3 sequence is 15 residues long. The rearrangement links TRBV4-3 to TRBJ1-3; D is unresolved. This TCR was sampled from a young man in good health and CMV-seronegative. Sequencing was done on a sample of PBMCs. The CDR3 protein is CASSQDPPSGNTIYF. CDR3 in DNA: TGCGCCAGCAGCCAAGACCCTCCCTCTGGAAACACCATATATTTT.